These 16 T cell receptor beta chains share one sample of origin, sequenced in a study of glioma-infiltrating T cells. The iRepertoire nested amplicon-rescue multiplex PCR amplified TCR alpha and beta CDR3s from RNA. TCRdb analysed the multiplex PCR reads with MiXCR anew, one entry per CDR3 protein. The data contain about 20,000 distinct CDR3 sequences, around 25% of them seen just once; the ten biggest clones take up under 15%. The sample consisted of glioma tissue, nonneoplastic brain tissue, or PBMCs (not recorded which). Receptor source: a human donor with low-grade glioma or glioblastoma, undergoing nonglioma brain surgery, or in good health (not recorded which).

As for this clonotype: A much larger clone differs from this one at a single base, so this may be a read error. The DNA of the CDR3 is TGTGCCAGCAGTCAAGATAAATTAGGACAGGAAGAGACCCAGTACTTC. Its protein product is CASSQDKLGQEETQYF. The chain couples TRBV6-1 to TRBJ2-5; 7 positions match TRBD1. The germline gives CDR1 MNHNS, CDR2 SASEGT. The V gene end was trimmed by 5 bases and the J gene end by 3 bases; junction bases not matched to a gene: 12. The length of the CDR3 is 16 residues.

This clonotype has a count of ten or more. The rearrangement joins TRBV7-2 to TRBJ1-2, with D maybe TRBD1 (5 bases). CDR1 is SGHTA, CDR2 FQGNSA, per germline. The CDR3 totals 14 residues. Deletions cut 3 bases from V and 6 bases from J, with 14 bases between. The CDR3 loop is CASSFYSGENGYTF. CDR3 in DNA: TGTGCCAGCAGCTTTTATTCGGGGGAGAATGGCTACACCTTC.

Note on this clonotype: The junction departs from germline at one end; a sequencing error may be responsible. CDR3 loop: CATRRDGRASNQPKHF. The CDR3 DNA is TGTGCCACCAGGAGAGATGGGCGGGCTAGCAATCAGCCCAAGCATTTT. V usage is TRBV15 and J usage is TRBJ1-5; D is ambiguous. Germline values: CDR1 LNHNV, CDR2 YYDKDF (reference sequence). The CDR3 is 16 amino acids.

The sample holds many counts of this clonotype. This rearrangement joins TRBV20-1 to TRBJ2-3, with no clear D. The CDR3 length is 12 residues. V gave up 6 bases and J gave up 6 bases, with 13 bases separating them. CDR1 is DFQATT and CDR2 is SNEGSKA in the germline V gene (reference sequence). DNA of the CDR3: TGCAGTGCCCGACCGAATGCGGATACGCAGTATTTT. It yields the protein CSARPNADTQYF.

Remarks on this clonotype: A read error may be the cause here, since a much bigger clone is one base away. The CDR3: CASRPRRGQETQYF. For the CDR3, the DNA is TGTGCCAGCAGGCCCCGGCGGGGACAAGAGACCCAGTACTTC. This chain links TRBV7-2 with TRBJ2-5; D may be TRBD2 (6 bases). Germline V gene data show CDR1 as SGHTA and CDR2 as FQGNSA. This CDR3 spans 14 amino acids. V lost 6 bases and J lost 2, with 13 bases in between.

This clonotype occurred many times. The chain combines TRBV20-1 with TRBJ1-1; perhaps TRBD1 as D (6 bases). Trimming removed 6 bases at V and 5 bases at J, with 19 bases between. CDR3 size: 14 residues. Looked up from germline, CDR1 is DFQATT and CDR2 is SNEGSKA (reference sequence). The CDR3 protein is CSAALGGGGTEAFF. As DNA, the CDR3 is TGCAGTGCCGCTCTCGGGGGCGGGGGGACTGAAGCTTTCTTT.

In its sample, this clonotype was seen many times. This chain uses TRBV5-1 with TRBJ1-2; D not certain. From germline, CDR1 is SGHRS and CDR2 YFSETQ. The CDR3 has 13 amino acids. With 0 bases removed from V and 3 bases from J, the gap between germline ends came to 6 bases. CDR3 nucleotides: TGCGCCAGCAGCTTGGAAGGGTACTATGGCTACACCTTC. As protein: CASSLEGYYGYTF.

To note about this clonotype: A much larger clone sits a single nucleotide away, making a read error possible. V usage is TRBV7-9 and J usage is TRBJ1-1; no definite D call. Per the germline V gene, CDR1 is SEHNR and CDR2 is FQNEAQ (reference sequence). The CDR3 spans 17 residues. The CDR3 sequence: CTSSLRSGSAADTEAFF. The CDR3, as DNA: TGTACCAGCAGCTTAAGGTCTGGTAGTGCCGCGGACACTGAAGCTTTCTTT.

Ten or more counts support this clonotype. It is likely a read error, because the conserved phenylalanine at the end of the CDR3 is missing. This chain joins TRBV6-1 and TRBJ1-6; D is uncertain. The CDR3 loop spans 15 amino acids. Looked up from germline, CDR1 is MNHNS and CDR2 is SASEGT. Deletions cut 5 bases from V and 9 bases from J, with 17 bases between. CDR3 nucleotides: TGTGCCAGCAGTCTCAGGACGGTATATGGTTCACCCCTCCACTCT. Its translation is CASSLRTVYGSPLHS.

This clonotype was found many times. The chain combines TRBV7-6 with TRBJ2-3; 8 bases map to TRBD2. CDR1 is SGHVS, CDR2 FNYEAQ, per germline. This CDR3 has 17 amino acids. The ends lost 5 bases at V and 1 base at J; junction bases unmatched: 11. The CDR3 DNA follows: TGTGCCAGCAGCCCGCCGAGAGGGCGGGGGGGCACAGATACGCAGTATTTT. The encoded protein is CASSPPRGRGGTDTQYF.

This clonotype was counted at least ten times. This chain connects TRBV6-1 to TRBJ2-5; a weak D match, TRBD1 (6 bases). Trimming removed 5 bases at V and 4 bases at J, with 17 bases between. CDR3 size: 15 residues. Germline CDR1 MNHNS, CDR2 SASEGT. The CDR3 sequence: CASSWQGLQTETQYF. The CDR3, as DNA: TGTGCCAGCAGTTGGCAGGGGCTCCAGACAGAGACCCAGTACTTC.

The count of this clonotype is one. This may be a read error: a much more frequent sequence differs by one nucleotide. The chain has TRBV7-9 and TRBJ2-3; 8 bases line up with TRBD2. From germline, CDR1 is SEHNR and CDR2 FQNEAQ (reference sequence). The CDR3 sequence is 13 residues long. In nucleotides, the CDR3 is TGTGCCGGCAGTTATTCACCGACTAGCGCGCAGTATTTT. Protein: CAGSYSPTSAQYF.

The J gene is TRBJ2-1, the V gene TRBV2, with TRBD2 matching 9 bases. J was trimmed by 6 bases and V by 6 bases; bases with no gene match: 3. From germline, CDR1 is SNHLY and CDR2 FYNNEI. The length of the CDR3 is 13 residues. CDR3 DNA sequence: TGTGCCAGCAGGGGCGGGGGGGCCAATGAGCAGTTCTTC. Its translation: CASRGGGANEQFF. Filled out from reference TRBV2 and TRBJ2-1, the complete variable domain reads EPEVTQTPSHQVTQMGQEVILRCVPISNHLYFYWYRQILGQKVEFLVSFYNNEISEKSEIFDDQFSVERPDGSNFTLKIRSTKLEDSAMYFCASRGGGANEQFFGPGTRLTVL.

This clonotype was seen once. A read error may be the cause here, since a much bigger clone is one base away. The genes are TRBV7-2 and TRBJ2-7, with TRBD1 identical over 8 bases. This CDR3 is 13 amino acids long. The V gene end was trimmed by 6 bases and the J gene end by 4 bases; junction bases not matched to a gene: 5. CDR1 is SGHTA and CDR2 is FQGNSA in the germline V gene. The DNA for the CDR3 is TGTGCCAGCAGACGGGACAGGTCGTACGAGCAGTACTTC. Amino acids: CASRRDRSYEQYF.

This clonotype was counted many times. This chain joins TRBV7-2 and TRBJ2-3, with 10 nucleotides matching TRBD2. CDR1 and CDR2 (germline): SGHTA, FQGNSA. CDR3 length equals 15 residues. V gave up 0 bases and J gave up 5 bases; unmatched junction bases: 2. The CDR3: CASSLAAGGGDTQYF. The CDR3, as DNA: TGTGCCAGCAGCTTAGCAGCGGGGGGGGGAGATACGCAGTATTTT. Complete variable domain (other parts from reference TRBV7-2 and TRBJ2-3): GAGVSQSPSNKVTEKGKDVELRCDPISGHTALYWYRQSLGQGLEFLIYFQGNSAPDKSGLPSDRFSAERTGGSVSTLTIQRTQQEDSAVYLCASSLAAGGGDTQYFGPGTRLTVL.

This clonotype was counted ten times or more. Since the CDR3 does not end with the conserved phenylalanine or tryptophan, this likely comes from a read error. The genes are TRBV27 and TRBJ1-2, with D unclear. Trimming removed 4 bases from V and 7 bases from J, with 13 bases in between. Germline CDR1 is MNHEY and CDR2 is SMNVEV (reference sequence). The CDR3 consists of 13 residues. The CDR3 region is CASSSPLAAGYTL. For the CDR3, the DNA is TGTGCCAGCAGTTCCCCTCTGGCCGCTGGCTACACCCTC.